Shown below are 18 T cell receptor beta chains from a single sample sequenced in a study of immune heterogeneity within non-small cell lung tumors. The authors used about 600 ng of bulk tumor genomic DNA per sample as template. Several spatially distant biopsies were obtained per primary tumor intraoperatively. Each patient presented with untreated, newly diagnosed non-small cell lung cancer and received curative surgery. With 32 V and 13 J primers, multiplex PCR amplified the TCR beta CDR3. TCRdb re-called the multiplex PCR reads through MiXCR, storing one row per CDR3 protein. There are about 1,900 distinct CDR3 sequences in the sample; around 21% occur only once, and about 10% lies in the top ten. The sample comprised lung tumor tissue. These receptors all stem from a woman in her forties or fifties with non-small cell lung cancer.

This clonotype was picked up a small number of times. The chain combines TRBV27 with TRBJ2-5; TRBD2 aligns across 7 bases. Germline CDR1 MNHEY, CDR2 SMNVEV (reference sequence). J lost 2 bases, V lost 7 bases, and 10 bases had no gene match. The CDR3 sequence is 15 residues long. CDR3 region: CASKMGGAGQETQYF. As DNA, the CDR3 is TGTGCCAGCAAAATGGGAGGGGCAGGGCAAGAGACCCAGTACTTC.

This chain uses TRBV3-1 with TRBJ2-7; D is unclear. Per germline, CDR1 LGHDT and CDR2 YNNKEL (reference sequence). With 7 bases removed from V and 1 base from J, the gap between germline ends came to 11 bases. The CDR3 consists of 13 residues. This CDR3 is CASKPSRSYEQYF. The CDR3 bases are TGTGCCAGCAAACCAAGTCGTTCCTACGAGCAGTACTTC.

The rearrangement joins TRBV19 to TRBJ1-2, with TRBD1 identical over 7 bases. Germline assignment: CDR1 LNHDA and CDR2 SQIVND (reference sequence). The CDR3 runs 11 residues. Unmatched junction bases numbered 4, after V lost 10 bases and J lost 5 bases. CDR3 sequence reads: CATRQGYGYTF. In nucleotides, the CDR3 is TGTGCCACCCGACAGGGATATGGCTACACCTTC.

This clonotype was observed a handful of times. A much larger clone differs from this one at a single base, so this may be a read error. The chain recombines TRBV12-3 or TRBV12-4 with TRBJ1-6, with D maybe TRBD1 (5 bases). The CDR3 has 15 residues. The DNA of the CDR3 is TGTGCCAGCAGTCAAGCAGGGTCCTCTAATTCACCCCTCCACTTT. It specifies CASSQAGSSNSPLHF.

With regard to this clonotype: This sequence may be a read error, since a much larger clone differs from it by one base. The CDR3 spells CASSLVGRNTKAFF. The CDR3 nucleotides are TGTGCCAGCAGCTTAGTCGGACGGAACACTAAAGCTTTCTTT. V usage is TRBV7-2 and J usage is TRBJ1-1, with D hard to call. The CDR3 contains 14 residues. CDR1 SGHTA and CDR2 FQGNSA come from the germline V gene.

By proportion, this clonotype is medium-sized. The chain carries TRBV15 and TRBJ2-1, with 10 bases matching TRBD1. Germline lookup yields CDR1 LNHNV and CDR2 YYDKDF (reference sequence). J lost 6 bases, V lost 3 bases, and 5 bases had no gene match. CDR3 length: 15 residues. This CDR3 is CATSRDRGSSNEQFF. CDR3 bases: TGTGCCACCAGCAGGGACAGGGGGTCTAGCAATGAGCAGTTCTTC.

Judged by abundance, this clonotype is medium-sized (0.01 to 0.1%). The chain joins TRBV7-6 to TRBJ2-2; TRBD2 might be the D (5 bases). Trimming removed 10 bases at V and 5 bases at J, with 14 bases between. Germline values: CDR1 SGHVS, CDR2 FNYEAQ. The length of the CDR3 is 13 residues. The CDR3 DNA sequence: TGTGCCACATCCCCCGAGGGTACCGGGGAGCTGTTTTTT. Its translation is CATSPEGTGELFF.

Judged by abundance, this clonotype is medium-sized. The chain employs TRBV7-8 and TRBJ2-3, with D possibly matching TRBD1 (7 bases). Trimming took off 6 bases at V and 6 bases at J, with 22 bases between the two ends. The CDR3 has 16 residues. Germline V gene lookup returns CDR1 SGHVS and CDR2 FQNEAQ. Here the CDR3 reads CASRPPSGGLGDTQYF. CDR3 bases: TGTGCCAGCAGGCCCCCGTCAGGGGGGTTGGGGGATACGCAGTATTTT. Looking up the rest from reference TRBV7-8 and TRBJ2-3 gives the full variable domain: GAGVSQSPRYKVAKRGQDVALRCDPISGHVSLFWYQQALGQGPEFLTYFQNEAQLDKSGLPSDRFFAERPEGSVSTLKIQRTQQEDSAVYLCASRPPSGGLGDTQYFGPGTRLTVL.

In its sample, this clonotype is medium-sized. The chain uses TRBV7-9 and TRBJ2-2; a weak D match, TRBD1 (5 bases). The germline V gene encodes CDR1 SEHNR and CDR2 FQNEAQ (reference sequence). The V end lost 2 bases, the J end lost 0 bases, and 19 bases lay between the germline ends. CDR3 length: 19 amino acids. The DNA for the CDR3 is TGTGCCAGCAGCTTAAATTTCGGATGGGGCAGCGCGAACACCGGGGAGCTGTTTTTT. Encoded protein: CASSLNFGWGSANTGELFF.

By sample fraction, this clonotype is medium-sized. The chain combines TRBV20-1 with TRBJ2-1; 9 bases match TRBD1. Germline trimming cut 0 bases from V and 7 bases from J; bases unmatched to any gene: 4. Germline assignment: CDR1 DFQATT and CDR2 SNEGSKA (reference sequence). CDR3 size: 14 residues. CDR3 coding DNA: TGCAGTGCTAGAGACGGGACAGGGTATAATGAGCAGTTCTTC. It translates to CSARDGTGYNEQFF.

On this clonotype: This may come from a read error, since a much larger clone is one base off. This chain links TRBV28 with TRBJ2-2; tentatively, D is TRBD2 (5 bases). The CDR3 is made up of 14 amino acids. Germline CDR1 MDHEN, CDR2 SYDVKM. CDR3 sequence (DNA): TGTGCCAGCAGAACGGGGTTTGTCACCTGGGAGCTGTTTTTT. Translation: CASRTGFVTWELFF.

Points on this clonotype: A read error may explain this, as a much larger clone is one base away. The J gene is TRBJ2-7, the V gene TRBV28; D not certain. Germline V CDR1 and CDR2: MDHEN, SYDVKM. The CDR3 has 16 amino acids. Trimming took off 7 bases at V and 2 bases at J, with 21 bases between the two ends. The CDR3 is CASISLKGRRAYEQYF. In DNA form, the CDR3 reads TGTGCCAGCATTTCCCTAAAGGGCAGGCGAGCCTACGAGCAGTACTTC.

Relative to its sample, this clonotype is medium-sized. The gene calls are TRBV14 and TRBJ2-7, with 13 bases matching TRBD2. This CDR3 is built from 13 residues. Germline V gene sequence: CDR1 SGHDN, CDR2 FVKESK. Germline trimming cut 10 bases from V and 2 bases from J; bases unmatched to any gene: 2. This CDR3 is CATGLAGTYEQYF. The CDR3 DNA reads TGTGCCACGGGACTAGCGGGGACCTACGAGCAGTACTTC.

By share, this clonotype ranks as medium-sized (0.01 to 0.1%). The chain has TRBV20-1 and TRBJ2-3, with D perhaps matching TRBD2 (5 bases). Germline V lookup: CDR1 DFQATT, CDR2 SNEGSKA (reference sequence). Trimming cost V 6 bases and J 2 bases, with 18 bases left between them. The CDR3 sequence is 15 residues long. DNA of the CDR3: TGCAGTGCCCAACGAGGACTCACGAACACAGATACGCAGTATTTT. Its translation: CSAQRGLTNTDTQYF.

By share, this clonotype counts as medium-sized (0.01 to 0.1%). V and J are TRBV12-3 or TRBV12-4 and TRBJ2-7; either TRBD1 or TRBD2 may fit D (5 bases each). The CDR3 is 15 amino acids. The germline V and J ends were trimmed by 1 base and 2 bases, with 12 bases remaining between them. The CDR3 region has the DNA TGTGCCAGCAGTTTAGAGGGACGGCGGGCCTACGAGCAGTACTTC. Protein: CASSLEGRRAYEQYF.

The chain couples TRBV6-1 to TRBJ2-5, with 8 bases aligning to TRBD2. This CDR3 contains 13 residues. The V gene end was trimmed by 6 bases and the J gene end by 5 bases; junction bases not matched to a gene: 5. CDR1 and CDR2 (germline): MNHNS, SASEGT. CDR3 sequence reads: CASRSGSEETQYF. In DNA form, the CDR3 reads TGTGCCAGCAGGAGCGGGAGCGAGGAGACCCAGTACTTC.

This clonotype is large within its sample. This chain joins TRBV29-1 and TRBJ2-1, with 8 bases identical to TRBD2. The trim removed 6 bases at V and 6 bases at J, leaving 4 bases unmatched. The CDR3 totals 12 residues. Germline-derived CDR1 and CDR2 are SQVTM and ANQGSEA. The CDR3 sequence: CSVRAGGNEQFF. The CDR3 nucleotides read TGCAGCGTGAGGGCGGGGGGCAATGAGCAGTTCTTC.

A word on this clonotype: A clone one base away is much larger, so this may be a read error. The genes are TRBV20-1 and TRBJ2-7; 7 bases match TRBD1. This CDR3 region has 12 residues. The ends lost 6 bases at V and 4 bases at J; junction bases unmatched: 6. Germline CDR1 DFQATT, CDR2 SNEGSKA (reference sequence). The CDR3 spells CSATGQRYEQYF. DNA of the CDR3: TGCAGTGCAACGGGACAGAGATACGAGCAGTACTTC.